This entry describes one T cell receptor beta chain. The antigen it recognizes is unknown. No much larger clonotype is one base removed from it; base qualities were not supplied. The source of the sample is a study of T cell responses to AZD1222 COVID-19 vaccine (dated by TCRdb to about 2021). Context from the whole study: AZD1222 recipients with second doses at about 4 weeks or about 12 weeks were pooled, because spike-specific TCR depth and breadth did not differ between schedules. TCR sequencing covered roughly 230 trial participants: 207 given two doses of AZD1222 and approximately 25 given two doses of MenACWY control vaccine. Enrollment into the trials was organized by age into subgroups of 18-55, 56-69 and 70-plus years, and those subgroups contained roughly 150, 30 and 60 TCR-sequenced participants, respectively.

The CDR3 regions of human TCRbeta chains were subjected to immunosequencing. The paper's data handling went like this. TCRs in the repertoires were compared against a reference library of SARS-CoV-2-specific TCRs that had been generated with the MIRA antigen-specificity platform. Breadth was defined as the fraction of unique TCRs that were SARS-CoV-2-associated, and depth was defined as the fraction of total T cells that were SARS-CoV-2-associated. Using the MIRA data, each spike-specific TCR was assigned both to the spike region to which the TCR was reactive and to a CD4 or CD8 class. Log10-transformed breadth and depth values were compared by one-way ANOVA with Sidak's multiple comparisons tests. The immuneACCESS repertoire file appears here via TCRdb, limited to in-frame rearrangements. These files lack a portion of the clones; in checked studies, under half of the deficit traces to unresolved V genes, and the cause of the others is not known. D and trimming were read from the DNA, whereas the V and J calls and clone size are those reported in that table. This sample has about 180,000 clones in its table, and 87% of those were observed once. The ten top clones hold roughly 2.5% of the sample.

The paper as a whole reports these results and caveats: The 56-69-year group was small, and its depth increase did not reach significance, likely because of low power. Participants were mostly white British, with more females than males. The authors suggested clonal diversity may have been underestimated. Reportedly, close to half of the unique spike-specific TCRs recognized epitopes lying outside the regions that are mutated in the B.1.351 and B.1.1.7 variants. A significant rise in spike-specific TCR breadth and depth was observed after two AZD1222 doses relative to day 0 and relative to MenACWY recipients. The vaccine-associated CD4 TCRs covered the entire spike protein, and the dominant responses fell in regions 160-218 and 743-854. Conclusions about previously exposed vaccinees are limited, since just five or six AZD1222 recipients were seropositive for SARS-CoV-2 at baseline. Because no day 14 peak-response samples were available, the repertoires could be characterized only after the peak T cell response.

Reading the germline V gene gives CDR1 MNHNS and CDR2 SASEGT. From its cysteine to its phenylalanine, the CDR3 spans 14 amino acids. Here the CDR3 DNA is all that survives: 42 bases in frame from base 1. Between the V and J ends, shortened by 3 bases and 3 bases respectively, the junction contains 12 bases. The intended sense of this specimen's time point label: baseline before first vaccination. Samples from vaccinated people were obtained from the UK trials COV001 and COV002, which included a single-blind randomized controlled phase 2/3 trial of AZD1222 (ChAdOx1 nCoV-19) in healthy adults. Trial participant PBMC samples were collected at day 0 and day 28 after the second dose for TCRbeta chain sequencing.

This sample comprised peripheral blood, obtained on day 0 of AZD1222 vaccination. The chain was built from TRBV6-1 and TRBJ2-7; the D gene assignment is ambiguous. This TCR was sampled from an adult in good health. The CDR3 has the sequence CASSEGPGGYEQYF. The sequenced DNA: TGTGCCAGCAGTGAGGGCCCCGGTGGCTACGAGCAGTACTTC.